This T cell receptor (beta chain) comes out of a study of T cells expressing NK-cell markers. Whole-study context: Eight donors were sequenced, of whom seven were HCMV-seropositive, while the remaining one was HCMV-seronegative. Study-level results: The study found dominant NKG2C+ clonotypes at about 1.0-7.5% of CD8+ T cells in about six donors.

This CDR3 has 16 amino acids. Template switching by 5'RACE with UMIs generated the TCR beta cDNA. Following a re-call of the 5' RACE reads, TCRdb has one entry per CDR3 protein and lacks DNA. The sample features 200,000 to 300,000 distinct CDR3 sequences, with roughly 4.2% in its top ten. About this clonotype: The antigen is undetermined.

The origin of this receptor is a woman aged 18 to 75 in good health. The chain couples TRBV12-3 or TRBV12-4 to TRBJ2-1; with no DNA, the TCRdb D assignment of TRBD1 cannot be verified. What was sequenced was blood T cells: a sorted CD56 or NKG2C T cell subset, CD4+ or CD8+ T cells, or bulk PBMC T cells (not recorded which). The CDR3 protein is CASTNRAGPSYNEQFF.